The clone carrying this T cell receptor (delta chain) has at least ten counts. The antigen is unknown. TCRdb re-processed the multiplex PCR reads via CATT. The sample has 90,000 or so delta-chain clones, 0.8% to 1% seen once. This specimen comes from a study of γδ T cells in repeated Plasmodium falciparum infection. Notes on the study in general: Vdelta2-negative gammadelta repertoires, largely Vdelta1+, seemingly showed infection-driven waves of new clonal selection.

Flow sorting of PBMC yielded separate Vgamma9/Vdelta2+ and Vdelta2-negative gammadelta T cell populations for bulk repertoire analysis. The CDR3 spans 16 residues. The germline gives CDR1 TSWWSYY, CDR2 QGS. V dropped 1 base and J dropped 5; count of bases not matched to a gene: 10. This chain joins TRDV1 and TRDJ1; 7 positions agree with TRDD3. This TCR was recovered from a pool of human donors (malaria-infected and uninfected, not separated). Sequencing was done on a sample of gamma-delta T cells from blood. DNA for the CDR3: TGTGCTCTTGGGGAACCCTTCGCTGGGGGGGGAGATAAACTCATCTTT. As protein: CALGEPFAGGGDKLIF.